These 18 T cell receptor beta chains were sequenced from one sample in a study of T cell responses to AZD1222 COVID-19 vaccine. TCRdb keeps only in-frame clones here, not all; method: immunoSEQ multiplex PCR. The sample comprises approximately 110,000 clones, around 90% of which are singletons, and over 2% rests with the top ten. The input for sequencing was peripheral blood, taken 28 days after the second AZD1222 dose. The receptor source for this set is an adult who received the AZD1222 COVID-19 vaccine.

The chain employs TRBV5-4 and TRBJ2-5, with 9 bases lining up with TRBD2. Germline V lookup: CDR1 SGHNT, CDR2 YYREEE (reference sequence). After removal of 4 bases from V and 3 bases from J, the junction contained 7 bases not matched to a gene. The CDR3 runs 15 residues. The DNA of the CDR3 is TGTGCCAGCAGCCCAACCATAGCGGGAGAAGAGACCCAGTACTTC. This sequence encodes CASSPTIAGEETQYF. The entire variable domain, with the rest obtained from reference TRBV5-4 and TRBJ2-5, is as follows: ETGVTQSPTHLIKTRGQQVTLRCSSQSGHNTVSWYQQALGQGPQFIFQYYREEENGRGNFPPRFSGLQFPNYSSELNVNALELDDSALYLCASSPTIAGEETQYFGPGTRLLVL.

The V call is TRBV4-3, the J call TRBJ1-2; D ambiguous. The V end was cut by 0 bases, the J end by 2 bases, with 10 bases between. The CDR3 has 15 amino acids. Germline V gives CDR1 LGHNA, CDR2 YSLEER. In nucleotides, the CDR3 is TGCGCCAGCAGCCAAGATAGGTGGTCGAACTATGGCTACACCTTC. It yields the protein CASSQDRWSNYGYTF.

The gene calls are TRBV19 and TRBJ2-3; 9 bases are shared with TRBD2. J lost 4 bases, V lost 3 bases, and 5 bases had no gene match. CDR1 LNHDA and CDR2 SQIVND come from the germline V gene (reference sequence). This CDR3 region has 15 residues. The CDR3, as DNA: TGTGCCAGTAGTATTTCGACTAGCGGTGCAGATACGCAGTATTTT. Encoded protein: CASSISTSGADTQYF.

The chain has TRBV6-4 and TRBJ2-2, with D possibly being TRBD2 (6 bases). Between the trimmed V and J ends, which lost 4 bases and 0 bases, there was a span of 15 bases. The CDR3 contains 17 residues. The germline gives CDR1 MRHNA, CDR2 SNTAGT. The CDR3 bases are TGTGCCAGCAGTGGAACCAGCGGGCGGTCGAACACCGGGGAGCTGTTTTTT. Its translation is CASSGTSGRSNTGELFF.

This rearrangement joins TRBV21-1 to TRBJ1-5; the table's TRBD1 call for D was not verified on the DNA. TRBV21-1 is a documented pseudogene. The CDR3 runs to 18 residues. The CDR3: CASSKTPGQILRYQPQHF. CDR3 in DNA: TGTGCCAGCAGCAAAACGCCGGGACAGATTTTGAGATATCAGCCCCAGCATTTT.

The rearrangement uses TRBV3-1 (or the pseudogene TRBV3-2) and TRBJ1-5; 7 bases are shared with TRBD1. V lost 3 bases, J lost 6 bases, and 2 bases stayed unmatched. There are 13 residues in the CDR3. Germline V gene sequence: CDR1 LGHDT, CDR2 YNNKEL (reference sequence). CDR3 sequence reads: CASSHRGFQPQHF. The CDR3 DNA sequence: TGTGCCAGCAGCCACAGGGGGTTTCAGCCCCAGCATTTT.

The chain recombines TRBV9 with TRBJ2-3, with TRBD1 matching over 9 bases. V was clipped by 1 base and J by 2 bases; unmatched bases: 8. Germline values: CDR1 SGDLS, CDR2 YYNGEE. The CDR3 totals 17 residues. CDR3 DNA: TGTGCCAGCAGCGTACGTCCGGGACAGGGTACCACAGATACGCAGTATTTT. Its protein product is CASSVRPGQGTTDTQYF.

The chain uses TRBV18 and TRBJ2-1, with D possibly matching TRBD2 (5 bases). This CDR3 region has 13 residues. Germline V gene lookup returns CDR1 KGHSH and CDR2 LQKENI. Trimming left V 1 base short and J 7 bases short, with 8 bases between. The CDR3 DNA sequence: TGTGCCAGCTCACCACAGGGCGGGAATGAGCAGTTCTTC. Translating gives CASSPQGGNEQFF.

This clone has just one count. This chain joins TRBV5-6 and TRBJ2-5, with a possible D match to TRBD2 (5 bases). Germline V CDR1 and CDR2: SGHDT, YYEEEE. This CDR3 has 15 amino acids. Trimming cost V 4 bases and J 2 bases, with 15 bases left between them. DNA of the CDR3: TGTGCCAGCAGCCGTTTTCCGGGGTTGCAAGAGACCCAGTACTTC. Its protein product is CASSRFPGLQETQYF.

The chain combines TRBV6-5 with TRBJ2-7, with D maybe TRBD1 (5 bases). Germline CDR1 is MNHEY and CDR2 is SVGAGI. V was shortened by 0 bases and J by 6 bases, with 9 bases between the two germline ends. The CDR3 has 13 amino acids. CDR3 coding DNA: TGTGCCAGCAGTTACTCTCAGGGTCTCGAGCAGTACTTC. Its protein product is CASSYSQGLEQYF.

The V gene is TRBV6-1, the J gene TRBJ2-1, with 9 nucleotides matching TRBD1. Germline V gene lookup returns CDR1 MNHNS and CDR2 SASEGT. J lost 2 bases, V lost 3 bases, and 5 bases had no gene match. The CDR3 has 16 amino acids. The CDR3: CASSDTGQGPYNEQFF. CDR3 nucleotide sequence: TGTGCCAGCAGTGACACAGGACAGGGGCCCTACAATGAGCAGTTCTTC.

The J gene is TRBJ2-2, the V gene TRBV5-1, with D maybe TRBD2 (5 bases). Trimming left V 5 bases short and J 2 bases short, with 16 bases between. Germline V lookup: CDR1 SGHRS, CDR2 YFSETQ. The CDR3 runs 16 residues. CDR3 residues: CASSTLARTNTGELFF. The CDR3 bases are TGCGCCAGCAGTACCTTAGCGCGTACTAACACCGGGGAGCTGTTTTTT.

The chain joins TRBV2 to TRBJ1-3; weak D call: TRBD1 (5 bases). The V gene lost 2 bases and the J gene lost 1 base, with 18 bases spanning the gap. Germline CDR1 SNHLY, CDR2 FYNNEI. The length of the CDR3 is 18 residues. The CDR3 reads CASSETPGEGRSGNTIYF. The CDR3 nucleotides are TGTGCCAGCAGTGAAACCCCGGGGGAAGGCAGATCTGGAAACACCATATATTTT.

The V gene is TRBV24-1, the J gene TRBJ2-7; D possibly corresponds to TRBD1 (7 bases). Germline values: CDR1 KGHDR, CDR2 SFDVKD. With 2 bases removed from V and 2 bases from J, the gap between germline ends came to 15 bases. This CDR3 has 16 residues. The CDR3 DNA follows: TGTGCCACCAGTGATTCCTCCGGGGGACAGCCCTACGAGCAGTACTTC. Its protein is CATSDSSGGQPYEQYF.

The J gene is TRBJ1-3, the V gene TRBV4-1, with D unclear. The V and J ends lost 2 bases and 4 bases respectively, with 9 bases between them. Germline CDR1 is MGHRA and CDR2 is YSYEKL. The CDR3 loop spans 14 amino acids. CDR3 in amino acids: CASSQRMGGNTIYF. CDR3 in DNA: TGCGCCAGCAGCCAACGGATGGGCGGAAACACCATATATTTT.

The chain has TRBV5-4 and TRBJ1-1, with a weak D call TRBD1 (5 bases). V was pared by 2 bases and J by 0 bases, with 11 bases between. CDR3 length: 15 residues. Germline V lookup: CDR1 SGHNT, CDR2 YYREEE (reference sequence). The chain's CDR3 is CASSLQAGVNTEAFF. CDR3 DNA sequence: TGTGCCAGCAGCTTACAAGCGGGGGTGAACACTGAAGCTTTCTTT.

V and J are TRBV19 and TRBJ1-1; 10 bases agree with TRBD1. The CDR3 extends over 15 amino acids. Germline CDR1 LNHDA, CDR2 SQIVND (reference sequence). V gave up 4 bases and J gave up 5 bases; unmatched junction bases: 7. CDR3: CASSNWTGGRTEAFF. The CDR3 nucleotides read TGTGCCAGTAGTAACTGGACAGGGGGGCGGACTGAAGCTTTCTTT. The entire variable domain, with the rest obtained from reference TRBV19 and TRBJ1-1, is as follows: DGGITQSPKYLFRKEGQNVTLSCEQNLNHDAMYWYRQDPGQGLRLIYYSQIVNDFQKGDIAEGYSVSREKKESFPLTVTSAQKNPTAFYLCASSNWTGGRTEAFFGQGTRLTVV.

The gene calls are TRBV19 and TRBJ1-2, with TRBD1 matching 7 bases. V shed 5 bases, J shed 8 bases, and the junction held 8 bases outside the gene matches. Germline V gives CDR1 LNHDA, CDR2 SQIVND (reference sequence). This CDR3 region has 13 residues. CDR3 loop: CASSPRRGDGYTF. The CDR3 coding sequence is TGTGCCAGTAGTCCCCGCAGGGGGGACGGCTACACCTTC.